This TCR beta chain is drawn from a study of T cell clones after liver transplantation. Across the whole study: Patients counted as tolerant after at least one year off all immunosuppression, enzymes not exceeding twice normal.

Generated by immunoSEQ multiplex PCR, the TCRdb table keeps only in-frame clones and is missing some. The sample includes approximately 100,000 clones, approximately 78% seen only once; the top ten take just under 1%. The TCR was taken from a human donor who received a liver transplant. The source was CD4+ T cells from blood, collected before liver transplant.

The CDR3 coding sequence is TGTGCCAGAGAGTCTAGAAGAGAGACCCAGTACTTC. Its translation is CARESRRETQYF. The chain links TRBV19 to TRBJ2-5; D gene ambiguous. The CDR3 loop spans 12 amino acids. V was clipped by 9 bases and J by 4 bases, with 12 bases between them. Per the germline V gene, CDR1 is LNHDA and CDR2 is SQIVND (reference sequence).